Listed below are T cell receptor beta chains from one sample, sequenced in a study of T-cell reconstitution after alpha-beta-depleted transplantation in children. TCRdb reprocessed the PCR reads via MiXCR and lists one record per CDR3 protein. The profile shows approximately 4,500 distinct CDR3 sequences, 25% of them singletons. The sequencing used PBMCs, mostly from graft donor cells, collected 60 days after TCRalphabeta/CD19-depleted stem cell transplant. These receptors all stem from a boy in the first two years of life who had a stem cell transplant for SCID, so the T cells may come from the graft donor. Both conserved end residues are part of each CDR3. A D gene is named only where the DNA matches it firmly. Not every row has a clone size; where given, it reads once, few, many or a size class.

v_gene,j_gene,abundance,len,d_gene,CDR3nt,CDR3aa
TRBV11-3,TRBJ2-5,many,15,-,TGTGCCAGCAGCTTAGGAAACAGGGTCGAAGAGACCCAGTACTTC,CASSLGNRVEETQYF
TRBV5-1,TRBJ1-3,medium-sized,15,-,TGCGCCAGCAGCTTGGAGACCAGCTCTGGAAACACCATATATTTT,CASSLETSSGNTIYF
TRBV3-1,TRBJ1-2,-,15,-,TGTGCCACCTGCCAAGGACCTCTTGGGGGGTATGGCTACACCTTC,CATCQGPLGGYGYTF
TRBV6-6,TRBJ1-4,many,15,TRBD1,TGTGCCAGCAGTCCAGGGGGGGCCCAGGGTGAAAAACTGTTTTTT,CASSPGGAQGEKLFF
TRBV28,TRBJ1-1,medium-sized,14,-,TGTGCCAGCAGTTTATCGGGGGGCAACACTGAAGCTTTCTTT,CASSLSGGNTEAFF
TRBV10-3,TRBJ2-1,-,17,-,TGTGCCATCAGTACCGCGGGGGCCCCATTTCGACGGAATGAGCAGTTCTTC,CAISTAGAPFRRNEQFF
TRBV5-5,TRBJ1-2,many,14,TRBD1,TGTGCCAGCAGCCGGGAACAGGGGGCGGTGGACTACACCTTC,CASSREQGAVDYTF
TRBV20-1,TRBJ2-5,-,13,-,TGCAGTGCTAGAAACCCAACCCAGCGGACCCAGTACTTC,CSARNPTQRTQYF
TRBV6-5,TRBJ1-3,many,15,-,TGTGCCAGCACCACCAGTCGGCGCTCTGGAAACACCATATATTTT,CASTTSRRSGNTIYF
TRBV2,TRBJ1-5,many,14,TRBD1,TGTGCCAGCAGGCCGACAGGGGGCGCCCAGCCCCAGCATTTT,CASRPTGGAQPQHF
TRBV5-6,TRBJ2-5,many,14,-,TGTGCCAGCAGCTTGGGGCAGGGCGGCGCGACCCAGTACTTC,CASSLGQGGATQYF
TRBV5-4,TRBJ2-1,-,15,-,TGTGCCAGCAGCTTGGTAGGGCGGGGGCACAATGAGCAGTTCTTC,CASSLVGRGHNEQFF
TRBV20-1,TRBJ2-1,-,13,TRBD2,TGCAGTGCTGATAGCGGGCGGTACAATGAGCAGTTCTTC,CSADSGRYNEQFF
TRBV4-2,TRBJ2-3,-,14,-,TGTGCCAGCAGCCAAGATGGAAGCACAGATACGCAGTATTTT,CASSQDGSTDTQYF
TRBV7-9,TRBJ1-1,many,15,-,TGTGCCAGCAGCCACCGGGACACTTCGGACACTGAAGCTTTCTTT,CASSHRDTSDTEAFF
TRBV5-6,TRBJ2-6,many,13,-,TGTGCCACTGGGAGAGGAGGGGCCAACGTCCTGACTTTC,CATGRGGANVLTF
TRBV20-1,TRBJ1-3,many,15,-,TGCAGTGCCTCGATAGACTCGTTTGGGAAACACACCATATATTTT,CSASIDSFGKHTIYF
TRBV20-1,TRBJ2-3,medium-sized,14,TRBD2,TGCAGTGCTAGTAGCGGGGGAGTGACAGATACGCAGTATTTT,CSASSGGVTDTQYF
TRBV7-9,TRBJ1-3,many,18,TRBD1,TGTGCCAGCAGCTTAATGGCCCAGACAGGGGCCTCTGGAAACACCATATATTTT,CASSLMAQTGASGNTIYF
TRBV9,TRBJ2-1,-,14,-,TGTGCCAGCAGCGTAGCAAGCCGGGAAAATGAGCAGTTCTTC,CASSVASRENEQFF
TRBV24-1,TRBJ1-4,medium-sized,15,TRBD1,TGTGCCACCAGTGATACGACAGGGCCTAATGAAAAACTGTTTTTT,CATSDTTGPNEKLFF
TRBV10-3,TRBJ1-2,many,15,-,TGTGCCACCGGTGGGCAGTCCTCTAATACTGGGGGCTACACCTTC,CATGGQSSNTGGYTF